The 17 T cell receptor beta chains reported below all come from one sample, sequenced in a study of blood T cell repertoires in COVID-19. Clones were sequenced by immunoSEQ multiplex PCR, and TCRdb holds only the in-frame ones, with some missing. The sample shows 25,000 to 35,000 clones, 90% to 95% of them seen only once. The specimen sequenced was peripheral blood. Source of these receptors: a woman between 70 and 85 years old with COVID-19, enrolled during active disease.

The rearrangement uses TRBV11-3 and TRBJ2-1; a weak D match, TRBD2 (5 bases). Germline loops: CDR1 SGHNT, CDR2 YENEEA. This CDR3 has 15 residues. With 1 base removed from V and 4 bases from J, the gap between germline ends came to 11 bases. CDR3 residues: CASSLGAGSYNEQFF. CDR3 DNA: TGTGCCAGCAGCTTAGGCGCGGGCAGTTACAATGAGCAGTTCTTC.

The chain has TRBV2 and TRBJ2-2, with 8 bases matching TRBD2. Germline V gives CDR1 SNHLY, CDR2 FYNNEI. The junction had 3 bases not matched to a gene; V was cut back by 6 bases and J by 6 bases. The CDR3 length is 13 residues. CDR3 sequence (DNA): TGTGCCAGCAGCCGGGGGGGGTCCGGGGAGCTGTTTTTT. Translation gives CASSRGGSGELFF.

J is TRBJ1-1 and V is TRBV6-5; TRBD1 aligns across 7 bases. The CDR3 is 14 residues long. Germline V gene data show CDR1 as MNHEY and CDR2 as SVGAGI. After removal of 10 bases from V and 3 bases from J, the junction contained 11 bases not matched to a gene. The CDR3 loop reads CANRRTGEDTEAFF. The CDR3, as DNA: TGTGCCAACCGACGAACAGGGGAGGACACTGAAGCTTTCTTT.

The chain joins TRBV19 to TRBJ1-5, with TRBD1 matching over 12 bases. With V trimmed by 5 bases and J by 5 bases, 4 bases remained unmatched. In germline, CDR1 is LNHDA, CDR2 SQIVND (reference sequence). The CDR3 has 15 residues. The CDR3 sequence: CASSFGTGGDQPQHF. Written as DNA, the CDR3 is TGTGCCAGTAGTTTTGGGACAGGGGGCGATCAGCCCCAGCATTTT.

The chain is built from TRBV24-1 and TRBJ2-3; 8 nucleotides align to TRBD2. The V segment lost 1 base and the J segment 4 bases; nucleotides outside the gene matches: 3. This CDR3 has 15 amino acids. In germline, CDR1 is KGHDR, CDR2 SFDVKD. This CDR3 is CATSDFQRGSDTQYF. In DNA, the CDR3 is TGTGCCACCAGTGATTTTCAGCGGGGGTCAGATACGCAGTATTTT.

The CDR3 nucleotides read TGTGCCAGCAGTTCCCTGGACAGCGTGACCTACGAGCAGTACTTC. Encoded protein: CASSSLDSVTYEQYF. This chain joins TRBV11-2 and TRBJ2-7; a weak D match, TRBD1 (6 bases). Germline V gene lookup returns CDR1 SGHAT and CDR2 FQNNGV. V was shortened by 6 bases and J by 2 bases, with 17 bases between the two germline ends. CDR3 size: 15 residues.

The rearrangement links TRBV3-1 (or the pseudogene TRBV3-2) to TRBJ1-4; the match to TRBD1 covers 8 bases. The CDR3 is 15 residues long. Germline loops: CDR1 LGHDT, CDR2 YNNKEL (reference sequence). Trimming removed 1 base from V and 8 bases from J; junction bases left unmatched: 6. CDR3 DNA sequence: TGTGCCAGCAGCCAAGGGACAGGGTTTTTCGAAAAACTGTTTTTT. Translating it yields CASSQGTGFFEKLFF.

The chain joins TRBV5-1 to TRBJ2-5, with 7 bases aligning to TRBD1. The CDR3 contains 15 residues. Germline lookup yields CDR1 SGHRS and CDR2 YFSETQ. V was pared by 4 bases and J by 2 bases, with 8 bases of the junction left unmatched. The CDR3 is CASSRFQTGQETQYF. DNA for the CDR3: TGCGCCAGCAGCAGATTTCAGACAGGGCAAGAGACCCAGTACTTC.

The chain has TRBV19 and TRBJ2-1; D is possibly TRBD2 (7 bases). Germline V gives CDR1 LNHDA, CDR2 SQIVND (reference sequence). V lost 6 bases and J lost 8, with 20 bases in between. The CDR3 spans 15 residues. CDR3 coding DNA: TGTGCCAGTAGCAAAGAGCGGGGTGCAGGGGATGAGCAGTTCTTC. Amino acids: CASSKERGAGDEQFF.

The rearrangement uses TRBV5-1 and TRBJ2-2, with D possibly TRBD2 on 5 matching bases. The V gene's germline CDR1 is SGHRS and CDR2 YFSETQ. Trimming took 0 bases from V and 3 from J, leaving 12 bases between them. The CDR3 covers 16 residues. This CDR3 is CASSLARLADTGELFF. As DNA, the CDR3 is TGCGCCAGCAGCTTGGCTCGTCTAGCTGACACCGGGGAGCTGTTTTTT.

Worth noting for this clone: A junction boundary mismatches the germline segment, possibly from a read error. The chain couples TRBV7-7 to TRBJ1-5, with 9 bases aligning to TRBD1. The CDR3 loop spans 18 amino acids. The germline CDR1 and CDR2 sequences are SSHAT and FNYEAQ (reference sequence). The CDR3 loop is CASSPIGEKQGAVQPQHF. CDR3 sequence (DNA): TGTGCTAGCAGCCCCATAGGTGAAAAACAGGGGGCTGTTCAGCCCCAGCATTTT.

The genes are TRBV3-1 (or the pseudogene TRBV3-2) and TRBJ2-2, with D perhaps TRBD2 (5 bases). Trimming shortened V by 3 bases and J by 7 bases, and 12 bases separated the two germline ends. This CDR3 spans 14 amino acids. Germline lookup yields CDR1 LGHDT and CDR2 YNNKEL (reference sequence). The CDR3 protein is CASSQRAQFGELFF. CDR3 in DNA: TGTGCCAGCAGCCAGAGGGCCCAGTTCGGGGAGCTGTTTTTT.

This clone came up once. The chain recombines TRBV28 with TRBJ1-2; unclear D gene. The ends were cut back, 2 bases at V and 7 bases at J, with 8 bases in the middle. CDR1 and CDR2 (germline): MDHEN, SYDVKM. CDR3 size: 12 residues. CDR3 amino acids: CASSLARRGYTF. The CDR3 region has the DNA TGTGCCAGCAGTTTAGCTAGGCGTGGCTACACCTTC.

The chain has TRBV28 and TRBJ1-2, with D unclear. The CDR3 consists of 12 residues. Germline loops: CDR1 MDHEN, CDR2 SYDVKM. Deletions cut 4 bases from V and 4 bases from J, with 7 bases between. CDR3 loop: CASSSGIYGYTF. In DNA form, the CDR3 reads TGTGCCAGCAGTTCCGGGATCTATGGCTACACCTTC.

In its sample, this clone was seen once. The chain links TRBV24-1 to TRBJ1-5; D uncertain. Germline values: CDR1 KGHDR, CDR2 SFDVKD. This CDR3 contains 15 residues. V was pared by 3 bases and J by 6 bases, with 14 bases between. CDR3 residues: CATSDGPGETQPQHF. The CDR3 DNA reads TGTGCCACCAGTGATGGCCCCGGGGAAACTCAGCCCCAGCATTTT.

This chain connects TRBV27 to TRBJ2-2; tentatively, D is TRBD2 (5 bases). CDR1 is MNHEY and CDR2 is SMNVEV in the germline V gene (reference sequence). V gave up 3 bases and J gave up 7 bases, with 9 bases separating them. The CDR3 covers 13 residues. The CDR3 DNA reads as TGTGCCAGCAGTTTCGCTGAGGGCGGGGAGCTGTTTTTT. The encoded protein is CASSFAEGGELFF.

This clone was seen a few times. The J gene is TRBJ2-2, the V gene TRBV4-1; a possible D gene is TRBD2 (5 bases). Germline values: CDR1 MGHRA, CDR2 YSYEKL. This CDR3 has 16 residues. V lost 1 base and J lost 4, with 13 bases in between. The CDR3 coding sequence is TGCGCCAGCAGCCAAGCATCTCGAGGGTTCACCGGGGAGCTGTTTTTT. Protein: CASSQASRGFTGELFF.